Here is one T cell receptor (beta chain) with its context. Its antigen is not identified. Per germline, CDR1 ENHRY and CDR2 SYGVKD. CDR3 length: 13 amino acids. The ends were cut back, 0 bases at V and 2 bases at J, with 4 bases in the middle. This specimen comes from a study of siplizumab effects on memory and regulatory T cells. Study findings and constraints: Alloreactive CD4+ clones that could be mapped were on average 68.8% Treg-derived with siplizumab, against approximately 30% in controls.

Profiling relied on immunoSEQ multiplex PCR, and the TCRdb table lists in-frame clones only, not all of them. The sample has tens of thousands of clones; approximately 89% are singletons. This chain uses TRBV10-3 with TRBJ1-2; D not resolved. The sequence was collected from a human donor in good health. Material for sequencing was Tregs sorted from blood. Written as DNA, the CDR3 is TGTGCCATCAGTGAGTCGGGAAACTATGGCTACACCTTC. The encoded protein is CAISESGNYGYTF.